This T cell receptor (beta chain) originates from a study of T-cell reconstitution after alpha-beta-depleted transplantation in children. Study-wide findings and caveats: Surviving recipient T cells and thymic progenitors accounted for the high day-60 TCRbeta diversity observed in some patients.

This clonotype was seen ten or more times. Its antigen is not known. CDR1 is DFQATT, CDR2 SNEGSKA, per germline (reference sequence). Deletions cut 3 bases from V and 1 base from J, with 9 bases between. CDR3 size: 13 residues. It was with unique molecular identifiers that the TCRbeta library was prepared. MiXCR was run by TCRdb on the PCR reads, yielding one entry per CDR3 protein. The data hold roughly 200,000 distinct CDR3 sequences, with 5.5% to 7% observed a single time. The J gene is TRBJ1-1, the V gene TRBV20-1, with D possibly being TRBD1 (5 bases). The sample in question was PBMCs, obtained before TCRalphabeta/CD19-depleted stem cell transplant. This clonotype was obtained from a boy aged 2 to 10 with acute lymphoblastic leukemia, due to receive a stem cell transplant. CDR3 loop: CSASRVWNTEAFF. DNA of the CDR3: TGCAGTGCTAGCAGGGTCTGGAACACTGAAGCTTTCTTT.